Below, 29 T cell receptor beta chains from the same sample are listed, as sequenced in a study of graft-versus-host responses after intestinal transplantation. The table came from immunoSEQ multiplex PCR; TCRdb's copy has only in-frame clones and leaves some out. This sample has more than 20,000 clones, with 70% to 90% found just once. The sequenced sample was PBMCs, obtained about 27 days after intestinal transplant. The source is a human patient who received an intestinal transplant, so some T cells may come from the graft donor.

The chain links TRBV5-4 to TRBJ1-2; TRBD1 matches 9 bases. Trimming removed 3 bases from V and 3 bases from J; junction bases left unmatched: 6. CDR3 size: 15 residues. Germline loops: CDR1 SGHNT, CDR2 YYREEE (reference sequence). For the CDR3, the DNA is TGTGCCAGCAGCTCAACAGGGGGCCGGGACTATGGCTACACCTTC. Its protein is CASSSTGGRDYGYTF.

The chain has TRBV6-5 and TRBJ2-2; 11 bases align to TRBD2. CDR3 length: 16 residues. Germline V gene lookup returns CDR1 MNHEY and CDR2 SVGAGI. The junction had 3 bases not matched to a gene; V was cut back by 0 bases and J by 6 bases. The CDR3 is CASSYSSGGASGELFF. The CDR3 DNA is TGTGCCAGCAGTTACTCTAGCGGGGGGGCCTCCGGGGAGCTGTTTTTT.

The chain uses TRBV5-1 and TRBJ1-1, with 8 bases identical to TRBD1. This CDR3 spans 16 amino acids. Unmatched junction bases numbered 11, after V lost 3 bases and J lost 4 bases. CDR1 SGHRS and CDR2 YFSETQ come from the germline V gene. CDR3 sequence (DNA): TGCGCCAGCAGCTCCCTTACAGACAGGGGAGGCACTGAAGCTTTCTTT. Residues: CASSSLTDRGGTEAFF.

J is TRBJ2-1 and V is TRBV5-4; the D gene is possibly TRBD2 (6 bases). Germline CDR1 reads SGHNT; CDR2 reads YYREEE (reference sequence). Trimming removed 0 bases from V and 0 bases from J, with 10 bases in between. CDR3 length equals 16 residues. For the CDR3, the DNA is TGTGCCAGCAGCTTGGAAGCGGGCAGCTCCTACAATGAGCAGTTCTTC. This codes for CASSLEAGSSYNEQFF.

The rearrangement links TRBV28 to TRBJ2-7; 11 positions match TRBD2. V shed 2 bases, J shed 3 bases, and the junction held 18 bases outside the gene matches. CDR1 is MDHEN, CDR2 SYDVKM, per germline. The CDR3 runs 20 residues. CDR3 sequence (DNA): TGTGCCAGCAGTTTACATGGGATTATGGGACTAGCGGAACTCTACTACGAGCAGTACTTC. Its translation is CASSLHGIMGLAELYYEQYF.

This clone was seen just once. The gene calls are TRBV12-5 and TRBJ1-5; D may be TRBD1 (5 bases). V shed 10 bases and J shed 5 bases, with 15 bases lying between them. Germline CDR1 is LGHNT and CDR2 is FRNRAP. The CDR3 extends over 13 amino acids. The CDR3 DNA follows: TGTGCTACCTCGGCAGGGTTATATCAGCCCCAGCATTTT. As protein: CATSAGLYQPQHF. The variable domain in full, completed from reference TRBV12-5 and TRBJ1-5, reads DARVTQTPRHKVTEMGQEVTMRCQPILGHNTVFWYRQTMMQGLELLAYFRNRAPLDDSGMPKDRFSAEMPDATLATLKIQPSEPRDSAVYFCATSAGLYQPQHFGDGTRLSIL.

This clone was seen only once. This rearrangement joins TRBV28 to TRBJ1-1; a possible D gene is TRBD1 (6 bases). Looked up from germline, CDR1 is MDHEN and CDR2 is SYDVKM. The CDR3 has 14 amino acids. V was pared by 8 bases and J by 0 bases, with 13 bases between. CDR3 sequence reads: CASVAGAMNTEAFF. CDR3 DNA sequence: TGTGCCAGCGTGGCGGGGGCCATGAACACTGAAGCTTTCTTT.

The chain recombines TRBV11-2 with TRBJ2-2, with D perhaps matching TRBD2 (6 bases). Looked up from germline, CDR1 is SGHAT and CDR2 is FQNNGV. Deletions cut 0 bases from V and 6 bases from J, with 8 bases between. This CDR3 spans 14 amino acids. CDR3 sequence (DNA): TGTGCCAGCAGCTTAGATCCGGGGGCCGGGGAGCTGTTTTTT. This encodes CASSLDPGAGELFF.

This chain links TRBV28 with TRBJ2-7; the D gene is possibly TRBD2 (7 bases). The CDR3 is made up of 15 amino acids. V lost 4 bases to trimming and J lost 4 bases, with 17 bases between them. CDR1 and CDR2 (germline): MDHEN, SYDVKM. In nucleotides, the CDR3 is TGTGCCAGCAGTTCTCCACAGGGAGGGAGGTACGAGCAGTACTTC. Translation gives CASSSPQGGRYEQYF.

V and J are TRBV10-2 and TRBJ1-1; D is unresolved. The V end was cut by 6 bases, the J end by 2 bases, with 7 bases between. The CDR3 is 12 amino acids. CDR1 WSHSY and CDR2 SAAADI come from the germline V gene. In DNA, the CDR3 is TGCGCCAGCAGATTGTATAACACTGAAGCTTTCTTT. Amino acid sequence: CASRLYNTEAFF.

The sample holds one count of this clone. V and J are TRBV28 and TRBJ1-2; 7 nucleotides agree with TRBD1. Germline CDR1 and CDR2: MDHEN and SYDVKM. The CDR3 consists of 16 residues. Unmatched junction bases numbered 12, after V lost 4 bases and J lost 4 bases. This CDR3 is CASSSGGGRERYGYTF. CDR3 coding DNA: TGTGCCAGCAGTTCAGGGGGTGGAAGGGAACGCTATGGCTACACCTTC.

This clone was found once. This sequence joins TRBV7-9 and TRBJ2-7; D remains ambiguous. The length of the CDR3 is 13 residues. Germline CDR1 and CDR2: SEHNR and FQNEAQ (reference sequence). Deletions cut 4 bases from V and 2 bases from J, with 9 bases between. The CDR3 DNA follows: TGTGCCAGCAGCTCCCGTAAGGCCTACGAGCAGTACTTC. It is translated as CASSSRKAYEQYF.

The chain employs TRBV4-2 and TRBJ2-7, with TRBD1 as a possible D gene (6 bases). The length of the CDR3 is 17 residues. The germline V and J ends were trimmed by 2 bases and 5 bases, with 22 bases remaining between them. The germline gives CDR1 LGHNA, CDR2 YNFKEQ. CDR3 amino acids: CASSQLPQGSLRDEQYF. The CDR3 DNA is TGTGCCAGCAGCCAACTCCCACAGGGAAGCCTACGGGACGAGCAGTACTTC.

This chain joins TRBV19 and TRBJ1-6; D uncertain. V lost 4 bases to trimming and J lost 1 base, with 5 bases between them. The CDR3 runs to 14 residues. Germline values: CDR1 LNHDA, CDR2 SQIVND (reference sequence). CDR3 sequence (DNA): TGTGCCAGTAGTAGGGGTTCCTATAATTCACCCCTCCACTTT. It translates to CASSRGSYNSPLHF.

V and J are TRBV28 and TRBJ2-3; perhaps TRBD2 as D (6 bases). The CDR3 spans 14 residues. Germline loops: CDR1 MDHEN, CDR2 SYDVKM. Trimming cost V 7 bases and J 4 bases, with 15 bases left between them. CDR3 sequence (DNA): TGTGCCAGCAACACGCAGCGGAGGGCAGATACGCAGTATTTT. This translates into CASNTQRRADTQYF.

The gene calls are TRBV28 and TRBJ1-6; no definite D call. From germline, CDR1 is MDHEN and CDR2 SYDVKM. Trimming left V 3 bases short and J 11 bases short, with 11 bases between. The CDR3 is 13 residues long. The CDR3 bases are TGTGCCAGCAGTTTGGCCAAACGGGCACCCCTCCACTTT. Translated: CASSLAKRAPLHF.

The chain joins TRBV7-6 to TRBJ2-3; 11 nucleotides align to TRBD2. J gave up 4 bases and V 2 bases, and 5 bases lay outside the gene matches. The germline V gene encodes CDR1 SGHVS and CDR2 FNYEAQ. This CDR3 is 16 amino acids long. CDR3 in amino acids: CASSLLTSGTPDTQYF. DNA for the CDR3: TGTGCCAGCAGCTTACTGACTAGCGGGACGCCAGATACGCAGTATTTT. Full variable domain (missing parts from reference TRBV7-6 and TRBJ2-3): GAGVSQSPRYKVTKRGQDVALRCDPISGHVSLYWYRQALGQGPEFLTYFNYEAQQDKSGLPNDRFSAERPEGSISTLTIQRTEQRDSAMYRCASSLLTSGTPDTQYFGPGTRLTVL.

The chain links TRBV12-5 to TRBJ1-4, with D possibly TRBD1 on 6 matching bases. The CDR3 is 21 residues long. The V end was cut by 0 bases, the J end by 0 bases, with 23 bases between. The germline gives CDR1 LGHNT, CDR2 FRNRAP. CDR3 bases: TGTGCTAGTGGTTTGGTACGGGGGCCTGATTCCTACACCGCAACTAATGAAAAACTGTTTTTT. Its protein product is CASGLVRGPDSYTATNEKLFF.

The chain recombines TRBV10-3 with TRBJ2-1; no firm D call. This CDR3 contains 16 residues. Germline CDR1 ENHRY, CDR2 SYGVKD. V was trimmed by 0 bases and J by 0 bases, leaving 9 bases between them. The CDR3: CAISESSTNSYNEQFF. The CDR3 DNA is TGTGCCATCAGTGAGTCGTCAACTAACTCCTACAATGAGCAGTTCTTC.

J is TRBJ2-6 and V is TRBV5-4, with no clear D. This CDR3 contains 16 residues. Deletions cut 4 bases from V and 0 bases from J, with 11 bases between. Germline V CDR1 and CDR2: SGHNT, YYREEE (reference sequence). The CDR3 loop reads CASSIGLFSGANVLTF. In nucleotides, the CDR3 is TGTGCCAGCAGCATAGGATTGTTCTCTGGGGCCAACGTCCTGACTTTC.

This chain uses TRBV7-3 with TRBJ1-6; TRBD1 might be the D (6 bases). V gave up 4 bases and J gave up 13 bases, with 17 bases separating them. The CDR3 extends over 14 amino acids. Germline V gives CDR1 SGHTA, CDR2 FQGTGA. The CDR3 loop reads CASSSNHRAAPLHF. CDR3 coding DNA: TGTGCCAGCAGCTCCAATCACAGGGCTGCGCCCCTCCACTTT.

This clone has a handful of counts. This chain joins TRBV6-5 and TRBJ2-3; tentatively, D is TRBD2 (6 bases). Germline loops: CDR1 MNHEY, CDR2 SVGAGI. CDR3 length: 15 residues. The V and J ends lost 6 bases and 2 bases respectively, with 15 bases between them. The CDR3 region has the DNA TGTGCCAGCAGCACCGGGACTCATACCACAGATACGCAGTATTTT. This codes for CASSTGTHTTDTQYF.

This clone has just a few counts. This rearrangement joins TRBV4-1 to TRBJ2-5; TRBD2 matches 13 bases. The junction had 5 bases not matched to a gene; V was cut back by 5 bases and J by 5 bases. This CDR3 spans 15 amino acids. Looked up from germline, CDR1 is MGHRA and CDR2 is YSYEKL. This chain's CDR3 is CASSLSTSGGETQYF. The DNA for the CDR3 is TGCGCCAGCAGCTTATCGACTAGCGGGGGGGAGACCCAGTACTTC.

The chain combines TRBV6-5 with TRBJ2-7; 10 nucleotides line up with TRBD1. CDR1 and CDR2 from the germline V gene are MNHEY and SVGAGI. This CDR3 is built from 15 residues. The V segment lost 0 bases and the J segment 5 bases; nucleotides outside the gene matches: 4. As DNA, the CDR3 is TGTGCCAGCAGTTACTCCGACAGGGGGCAGAACGAGCAGTACTTC. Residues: CASSYSDRGQNEQYF.

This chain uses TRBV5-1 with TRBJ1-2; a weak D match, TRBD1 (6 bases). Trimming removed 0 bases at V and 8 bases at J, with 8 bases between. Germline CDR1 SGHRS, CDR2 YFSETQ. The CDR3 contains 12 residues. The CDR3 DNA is TGCGCCAGCAGCTTGGCCGGGGGCGGCTACACCTTC. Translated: CASSLAGGGYTF.

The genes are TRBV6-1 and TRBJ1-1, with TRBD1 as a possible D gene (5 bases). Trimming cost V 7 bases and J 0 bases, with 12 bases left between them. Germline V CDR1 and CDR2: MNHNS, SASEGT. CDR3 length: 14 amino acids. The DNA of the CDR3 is TGTGCCAGCATTCTTGACAGCATGAACACTGAAGCTTTCTTT. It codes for CASILDSMNTEAFF.

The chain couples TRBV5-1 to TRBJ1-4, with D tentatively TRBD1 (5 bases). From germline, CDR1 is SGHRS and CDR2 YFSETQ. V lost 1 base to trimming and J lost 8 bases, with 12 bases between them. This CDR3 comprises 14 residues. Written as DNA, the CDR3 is TGCGCCAGCAGCTTGTCAGGGACTAGGGAAAAACTGTTTTTT. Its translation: CASSLSGTREKLFF.

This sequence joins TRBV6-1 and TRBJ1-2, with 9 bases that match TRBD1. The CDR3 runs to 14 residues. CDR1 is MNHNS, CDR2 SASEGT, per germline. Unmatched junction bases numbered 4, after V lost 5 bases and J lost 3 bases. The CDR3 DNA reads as TGTGCCAGCAGTCTGGACAGGGGAGACTATGGCTACACCTTC. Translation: CASSLDRGDYGYTF.

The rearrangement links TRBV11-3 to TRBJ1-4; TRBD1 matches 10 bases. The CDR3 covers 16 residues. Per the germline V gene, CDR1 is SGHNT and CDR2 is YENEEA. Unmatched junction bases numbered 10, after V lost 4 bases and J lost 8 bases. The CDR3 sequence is CASSSRDRGELEKLFF. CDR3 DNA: TGTGCCAGCAGCTCCCGGGACAGGGGAGAGTTGGAAAAACTGTTTTTT.